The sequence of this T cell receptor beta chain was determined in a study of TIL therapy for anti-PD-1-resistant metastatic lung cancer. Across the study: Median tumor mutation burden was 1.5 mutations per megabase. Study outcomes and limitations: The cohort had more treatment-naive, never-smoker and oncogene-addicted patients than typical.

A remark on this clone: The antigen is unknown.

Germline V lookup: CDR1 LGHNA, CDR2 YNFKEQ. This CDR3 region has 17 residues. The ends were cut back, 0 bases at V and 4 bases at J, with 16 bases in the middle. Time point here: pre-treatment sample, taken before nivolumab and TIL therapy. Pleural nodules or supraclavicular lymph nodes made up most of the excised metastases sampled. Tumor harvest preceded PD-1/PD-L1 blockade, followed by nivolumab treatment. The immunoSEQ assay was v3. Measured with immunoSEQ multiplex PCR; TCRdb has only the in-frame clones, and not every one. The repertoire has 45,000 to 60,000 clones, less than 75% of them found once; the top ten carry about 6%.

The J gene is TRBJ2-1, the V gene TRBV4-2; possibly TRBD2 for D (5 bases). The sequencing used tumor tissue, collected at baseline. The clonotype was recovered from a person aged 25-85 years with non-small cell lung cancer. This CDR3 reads CASSQDISASRYNEQFF. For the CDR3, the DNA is TGTGCCAGCAGCCAAGATATTTCCGCTAGCAGGTACAATGAGCAGTTCTTC.